The 30 T cell receptor beta chains listed next were all sequenced from one sample in a study of T cell responses to AZD1222 COVID-19 vaccine. The repertoire was sequenced with immunoSEQ multiplex PCR; TCRdb's copy has only in-frame clones and lacks some. The sample consists of under 200,000 clones, roughly nine tenths of them appearing once. The sequences come from peripheral blood, collected 28 days after the second AZD1222 dose. These receptors originate from an adult who received the AZD1222 COVID-19 vaccine.

The chain links TRBV20-1 to TRBJ1-1, with D unclear. The V gene's germline CDR1 is DFQATT and CDR2 SNEGSKA (reference sequence). Trimming left V 5 bases short and J 11 bases short, with 12 bases between. CDR3 length: 10 residues. The CDR3 reads CSALRESAFF. In nucleotides, the CDR3 is TGCAGTGCTTTGAGGGAATCCGCTTTCTTT.

This clone has only one observation. The chain has TRBV2 and TRBJ2-2, with unresolved D. The V and J ends lost 6 bases and 4 bases respectively, with 27 bases between them. Germline V gene data show CDR1 as SNHLY and CDR2 as FYNNEI. The CDR3 length is 19 residues. The CDR3 region is CASSSHPPSYGVSTGELFF. CDR3 nucleotide sequence: TGTGCCAGCAGCTCGCACCCTCCTTCCTACGGAGTCTCCACCGGGGAGCTGTTTTTT.

The chain links TRBV12-3 or TRBV12-4 to TRBJ1-5; no definite D call. V gave up 4 bases and J gave up 2 bases, with 3 bases separating them. The CDR3 covers 12 residues. The CDR3 loop is CASSWGNQPQHF. DNA of the CDR3: TGTGCCAGCAGTTGGGGCAATCAGCCCCAGCATTTT.

The V and J genes are TRBV5-8 and TRBJ1-2; D is unclear. V lost 3 bases and J 1 base, leaving 10 bases between the germline ends. There are 14 residues in the CDR3. In germline, CDR1 is SGHTS, CDR2 YDEGEE. As DNA, the CDR3 is TGTGCCAGCAGCTCGGATCGGAGTAACTATGGCTACACCTTC. This codes for CASSSDRSNYGYTF.

The chain combines TRBV10-3 with TRBJ1-2; 8 bases fit TRBD1. The germline CDR1 and CDR2 sequences are ENHRY and SYGVKD. J gave up 6 bases and V 10 bases, and 10 bases lay outside the gene matches. The CDR3 contains 13 residues. The CDR3 spells CATTPQGADGYTF. CDR3 DNA: TGTGCCACAACGCCGCAGGGGGCCGATGGCTACACCTTC.

The rearrangement joins TRBV4-1 to TRBJ1-5, with 9 nucleotides matching TRBD1. V gave up 3 bases and J gave up 3 bases; unmatched junction bases: 9. CDR1 and CDR2 from the germline V gene are MGHRA and YSYEKL. There are 17 residues in the CDR3. The CDR3 nucleotides read TGCGCCAGCAGCCAGGGTCCCGGGACAGGGATCAATCAGCCCCAGCATTTT. This sequence encodes CASSQGPGTGINQPQHF.

The chain carries TRBV5-4 and TRBJ1-2; the D is unclear. The CDR3 covers 14 residues. The V end lost 4 bases, the J end lost 0 bases, and 10 bases lay between the germline ends. Germline loops: CDR1 SGHNT, CDR2 YYREEE (reference sequence). The CDR3 spells CASSVTGSNYGYTF. CDR3 DNA sequence: TGTGCCAGCAGCGTAACGGGTTCTAACTATGGCTACACCTTC.

This chain's CDR3 is CASSQVSATYEQYF. The DNA of the CDR3 is TGCGCCAGCAGCCAAGTCTCCGCCACCTACGAGCAGTACTTC. This rearrangement joins TRBV4-1 to TRBJ2-7; D gene uncertain. This CDR3 has 14 amino acids. CDR1 MGHRA and CDR2 YSYEKL come from the germline V gene. Trimming left V 1 base short and J 2 bases short, with 9 bases between.

The chain employs TRBV9 and TRBJ2-3; D might be TRBD1 (6 bases). Trimming took 4 bases from V and 3 from J, leaving 21 bases between them. The germline CDR1 and CDR2 sequences are SGDLS and YYNGEE. This CDR3 is 17 amino acids long. CDR3 amino acids: CASSFTTGHARTDTQYF. The DNA of the CDR3 is TGTGCCAGCAGCTTCACCACGGGACATGCGAGAACAGATACGCAGTATTTT.

The V and J genes are TRBV27 and TRBJ2-6; 10 bases agree with TRBD1. The germline gives CDR1 MNHEY, CDR2 SMNVEV (reference sequence). The trim removed 3 bases at V and 1 base at J, leaving 12 bases unmatched. This CDR3 has 20 residues. DNA of the CDR3: TGTGCCAGCAGTTTGTCGGGCTGGGGGACAGGGGTGTCTGGGGCCAACGTCCTGACTTTC. This encodes CASSLSGWGTGVSGANVLTF.

CDR3 region: CASSQDWGLAEDEQFF. Written as DNA, the CDR3 is TGTGCCAGCAGCCAAGATTGGGGACTAGCGGAGGATGAGCAGTTCTTC. The V gene is TRBV4-2, the J gene TRBJ2-1; 11 positions match TRBD2. The CDR3 runs to 16 residues. Germline-derived CDR1 and CDR2 are LGHNA and YNFKEQ. V lost 0 bases, J lost 8 bases, and 6 bases stayed unmatched.

This clone was counted between two and nine times. This sequence joins TRBV5-1 and TRBJ2-7; tentative D call: TRBD1 (6 bases). V was shortened by 4 bases and J by 2 bases, with 10 bases between the two germline ends. This CDR3 comprises 13 residues. Per the germline V gene, CDR1 is SGHRS and CDR2 is YFSETQ. The CDR3 DNA follows: TGCGCCAGCAGCAAGACAGGAACCTACGAGCAGTACTTC. Amino acids: CASSKTGTYEQYF.

The V call is TRBV4-2, the J call TRBJ1-6; TRBD1 aligns across 10 bases. This CDR3 comprises 15 residues. The V gene's germline CDR1 is LGHNA and CDR2 YNFKEQ. J was trimmed by 8 bases and V by 1 base; bases with no gene match: 2. The CDR3 DNA sequence: TGTGCCAGCAGCCAAGGGGACAGGGGTTATTCACCCCTCCACTTT. It specifies CASSQGDRGYSPLHF.

This chain connects TRBV5-1 to TRBJ1-4, with unresolved D. The V end lost 5 bases, the J end lost 0 bases, and 8 bases lay between the germline ends. CDR1 is SGHRS and CDR2 is YFSETQ in the germline V gene. The CDR3 is 14 residues long. CDR3 region: CASRQGATNEKLFF. The CDR3 DNA is TGCGCCAGCAGGCAAGGTGCAACTAATGAAAAACTGTTTTTT.

The rearrangement uses TRBV10-2 and TRBJ1-5; D is unclear. The CDR3 is 14 amino acids. V lost 3 bases and J 0 bases, leaving 6 bases between the germline ends. Germline V lookup: CDR1 WSHSY, CDR2 SAAADI. CDR3 region: CASSDSFSNQPQHF. CDR3 sequence (DNA): TGCGCCAGCAGTGACAGCTTTAGCAATCAGCCCCAGCATTTT.

V gene TRBV19 combines with J gene TRBJ1-4, with 7 bases identical to TRBD1. With 2 bases clipped from V and 2 bases from J, the junction kept 2 bases outside the gene matches. The CDR3 runs 15 residues. Per the germline V gene, CDR1 is LNHDA and CDR2 is SQIVND (reference sequence). CDR3 residues: CASSITRGTNEKLFF. The CDR3 DNA reads TGTGCCAGTAGTATAACCAGGGGGACTAATGAAAAACTGTTTTTT.

This chain uses TRBV7-9 with TRBJ1-1; D unresolved. This CDR3 has 13 residues. Per germline, CDR1 SEHNR and CDR2 FQNEAQ (reference sequence). V was pared by 4 bases and J by 0 bases, with 6 bases between. The CDR3: CASSSQLNTEAFF. CDR3 coding DNA: TGTGCCAGCAGCTCACAATTGAACACTGAAGCTTTCTTT.

This rearrangement joins TRBV11-2 to TRBJ1-6; 7 bases align to TRBD1. Germline V CDR1 and CDR2: SGHAT, FQNNGV. V was pared by 5 bases and J by 9 bases, with 7 bases of the junction left unmatched. This CDR3 region has 14 residues. CDR3 nucleotide sequence: TGTGCCAGCAGCCCAGACAGGGCGGGTTCACCCCTCCACTTT. Translated: CASSPDRAGSPLHF.

This clone was detected once. The chain has TRBV3-1 (or the pseudogene TRBV3-2) and TRBJ2-2; TRBD1 matches at 7 bases. V lost 6 bases to trimming and J lost 3 bases; unmatched junction nucleotides: 16. Germline CDR1 is LGHDT and CDR2 is YNNKEL (reference sequence). The CDR3 sequence is 18 residues long. The CDR3 spells CASRLTFLRDSYTGELFF. DNA for the CDR3: TGTGCCAGCAGACTTACTTTCCTACGGGACAGTTACACCGGGGAGCTGTTTTTT.

The J gene is TRBJ2-1, the V gene TRBV5-1, with D maybe TRBD1 (6 bases). The length of the CDR3 is 15 residues. Per germline, CDR1 SGHRS and CDR2 YFSETQ. V lost 2 bases to trimming and J lost 4 bases, with 13 bases between them. CDR3 sequence: CASSFGQSVYNEQFF. The DNA for the CDR3 is TGCGCCAGCAGCTTTGGACAGTCCGTATACAATGAGCAGTTCTTC.

The V call is TRBV11-3, the J call TRBJ2-7; D may be TRBD2 (6 bases). Germline lookup yields CDR1 SGHNT and CDR2 YENEEA. Trimming shortened V by 8 bases and J by 3 bases, and 11 bases separated the two germline ends. This CDR3 has 12 residues. The CDR3 DNA sequence: TGTGCCAGCGAATCGGGGGTCTACGAGCAGTACTTC. Translated: CASESGVYEQYF. Using reference TRBV11-3 and TRBJ2-7 for the parts outside the CDR3, the full variable domain is EAGVVQSPRYKIIEKKQPVAFWCNPISGHNTLYWYLQNLGQGPELLIRYENEEAVDDSQLPKDRFSAERLKGVDSTLKIQPAELGDSAVYLCASESGVYEQYFGPGTRLTVT.

This clone was detected only a few times. The rearrangement joins TRBV5-1 to TRBJ2-7; 11 bases line up with TRBD1. Germline loops: CDR1 SGHRS, CDR2 YFSETQ. This CDR3 contains 17 residues. V lost 2 bases and J lost 4; bases outside the gene matches: 11. CDR3 in DNA: TGCGCCAGCAGCTTTGGGAGCGGGACAGGGGGAGTGTACGAGCAGTACTTC. The encoded protein is CASSFGSGTGGVYEQYF.

This chain joins TRBV19 and TRBJ2-1; 7 nucleotides agree with TRBD2. The V gene's germline CDR1 is LNHDA and CDR2 SQIVND (reference sequence). The CDR3 extends over 14 amino acids. The V segment lost 3 bases and the J segment 3 bases; nucleotides outside the gene matches: 2. The CDR3 bases are TGTGCCAGTAGTATTGCGGGGGACTACAATGAGCAGTTCTTC. Translating gives CASSIAGDYNEQFF.

The chain couples TRBV7-9 to TRBJ1-3; no clear D gene. This CDR3 has 13 residues. V lost 9 bases, J lost 0 bases, and 9 bases lay in between. Germline CDR1 and CDR2: SEHNR and FQNEAQ (reference sequence). The CDR3 spells CASTPSSGNTIYF. The CDR3 bases are TGTGCCAGTACGCCAAGCTCTGGAAACACCATATATTTT.

The chain links TRBV6-2 or TRBV6-3 to TRBJ2-7; 9 nucleotides agree with TRBD1. Germline loops: CDR1 MNHEY, CDR2 SVGEGT. The CDR3 loop spans 14 amino acids. The V gene end was trimmed by 0 bases and the J gene end by 5 bases; junction bases not matched to a gene: 2. CDR3 sequence (DNA): TGTGCCAGCAGTTACTCGACAGGGGGGGACGAGCAGTACTTC. This translates into CASSYSTGGDEQYF.

The chain couples TRBV4-1 to TRBJ1-2, with 8 bases aligning to TRBD1. The CDR3 length is 17 residues. Trimming cost V 2 bases and J 6 bases; bases outside gene matches: 14. The germline gives CDR1 MGHRA, CDR2 YSYEKL. Here the CDR3 DNA reads TGCGCCAGCAGCCAACCCGAACGGGGACAGGTACGGGATGGCTACACCTTC. This sequence encodes CASSQPERGQVRDGYTF.

This clone was detected only a few times. The chain recombines TRBV10-3 with TRBJ1-2, with D maybe TRBD1 (5 bases). Looked up from germline, CDR1 is ENHRY and CDR2 is SYGVKD. Trimming shortened V by 8 bases and J by 4 bases, and 20 bases separated the two germline ends. This CDR3 is built from 15 residues. CDR3 loop: CAIGSGSSGGYGYTF. For the CDR3, the DNA is TGTGCCATCGGGTCAGGGTCATCTGGAGGCTATGGCTACACCTTC.

The chain uses TRBV9 and TRBJ1-2; no clear D. This CDR3 region has 16 residues. Trimming shortened V by 0 bases and J by 4 bases, and 16 bases separated the two germline ends. CDR1 is SGDLS and CDR2 is YYNGEE in the germline V gene. CDR3: CASSVEQSSKIYGYTF. CDR3 nucleotides: TGTGCCAGCAGCGTAGAACAATCCTCGAAGATCTATGGCTACACCTTC.

The CDR3 DNA reads as TGCGCCAGCAGCCAAGGGGGAACCGGGCCCCTTGATCAGCCCCAGCATTTT. Translating it yields CASSQGGTGPLDQPQHF. The V and J genes are TRBV4-1 and TRBJ1-5, with D hard to call. The CDR3 contains 17 residues. Trimming pared 1 base from V and 5 bases from J, leaving 18 bases between. Germline V CDR1 and CDR2: MGHRA, YSYEKL.

The chain couples TRBV5-1 to TRBJ2-2; TRBD1 aligns across 8 bases. The germline V gene encodes CDR1 SGHRS and CDR2 YFSETQ. The V segment lost 4 bases and the J segment 5 bases; nucleotides outside the gene matches: 7. The CDR3 loop spans 15 amino acids. The CDR3 reads CASSPQGARTGELFF. As DNA, the CDR3 is TGCGCCAGCAGCCCCCAGGGGGCTCGGACCGGGGAGCTGTTTTTT. Full variable domain (missing parts from reference TRBV5-1 and TRBJ2-2): KAGVTQTPRYLIKTRGQQVTLSCSPISGHRSVSWYQQTPGQGLQFLFEYFSETQRNKGNFPGRFSGRQFSNSRSEMNVSTLELGDSALYLCASSPQGARTGELFFGEGSRLTVL.